This TCR beta chain originates from a study of cytomegalovirus exposure and HLA in healthy donors. Per germline, CDR1 LNHDA and CDR2 SQIVND (reference sequence). CDR3 length: 15 residues. Trimming took 4 bases from V and 2 from J, leaving 14 bases between them. Both 60 Vbeta primers and 13 Jbeta primers went into the PCR. Libraries were prepared by immunoSEQ multiplex PCR; TCRdb keeps only in-frame clonotypes and omits some of them. The sample carries some 86,000 clones, 75% to 85% recorded once. The source material was PBMCs. V gene TRBV19 combines with J gene TRBJ1-1; D might be TRBD1 (6 bases). This clonotype originated in a woman in her 40s in good health and CMV-seropositive. DNA for the CDR3: TGTGCCAGTAGTACACTCACAGGGAGAAACACTGAAGCTTTCTTT. This sequence encodes CASSTLTGRNTEAFF.